These T cell receptor beta chains were read from a single sample in a study of siplizumab effects on memory and regulatory T cells. TCRdb's table, derived via immunoSEQ multiplex PCR, lists solely in-frame clones and lacks some. The sample shows 55,000 to 70,000 clones, approximately 93% of them seen only once. Sequenced sample: CD8+ T cells sorted from blood. The source of these receptors is a human donor in good health. Each CDR3 is given with its conserved first and last residue. A D gene is named only where the DNA matches it firmly. Expanded clones are given a class, and other clones once, few, many or no size at all.

J gene: TRBJ1-1; clone size: NA; D gene: NA; V gene: TRBV6-1; CDR3 DNA: TGTGCCAGCACTACCGGCCTTGAAGCTTTCTTT; CDR3 protein: CASTTGLEAFF
J gene: TRBJ2-1; clone size: NA; D gene: NA; V gene: TRBV15; CDR3 DNA: TGTGCCACCAGCAGCAAGGACAATCGGTTCTTC; CDR3 protein: CATSSKDNRFF
J gene: TRBJ2-1; clone size: NA; D gene: TRBD1; V gene: TRBV27; CDR3 DNA: TGTGCCAGCGGACCCCTCCCGGGACAGGAAACGCACAATGAGCAGTTCTTC; CDR3 protein: CASGPLPGQETHNEQFF
J gene: TRBJ2-1; clone size: NA; D gene: TRBD1; V gene: TRBV7-8; CDR3 DNA: TGTGCCAGCAGCTTAGGGGGACAGGGGTTTATGTTCTTC; CDR3 protein: CASSLGGQGFMFF
J gene: TRBJ2-7; clone size: NA; D gene: NA; V gene: TRBV30; CDR3 DNA: TGTGCCTGGAGTGAAGGGCTAGGGGCCGAGCAGTACTTC; CDR3 protein: CAWSEGLGAEQYF
J gene: TRBJ2-5; clone size: NA; D gene: NA; V gene: TRBV10-2; CDR3 DNA: TGCGCCAGCAGTGATAAAGGACCCCTGGAGCAGTACTTC; CDR3 protein: CASSDKGPLEQYF
J gene: TRBJ1-1; clone size: NA; D gene: NA; V gene: TRBV4-3; CDR3 DNA: TGCGCCAGCAGCCAAGATCGGGCAGGGGACACTGAAGCTTTCTTT; CDR3 protein: CASSQDRAGDTEAFF
J gene: TRBJ2-1; clone size: NA; D gene: TRBD2; V gene: TRBV9; CDR3 DNA: TGTGCCAGCAGCCCAAGACTAGCGAATGAGCAGTTCTTC; CDR3 protein: CASSPRLANEQFF
J gene: TRBJ1-2; clone size: NA; D gene: NA; V gene: TRBV7-2; CDR3 DNA: TGTGCCAGCAGCCAGGTGGGGGGCAGCTATGGCTACACCTTC; CDR3 protein: CASSQVGGSYGYTF
J gene: TRBJ2-7; clone size: NA; D gene: NA; V gene: TRBV2; CDR3 DNA: TGTGCCAGCAAGGGGCTAGATAACGAGCAGTACTTC; CDR3 protein: CASKGLDNEQYF
J gene: TRBJ2-7; clone size: NA; D gene: TRBD1; V gene: TRBV30; CDR3 DNA: TGTGCCTGGACCGCGGACAGGGCAGGCGAGCAGTACTTC; CDR3 protein: CAWTADRAGEQYF
J gene: TRBJ2-2; clone size: NA; D gene: NA; V gene: TRBV9; CDR3 DNA: TGTGCCAGCAGCGTAGCGTTCACCGGGGAGCTGTTTTTT; CDR3 protein: CASSVAFTGELFF
J gene: TRBJ1-6; clone size: once; D gene: TRBD1; V gene: TRBV27; CDR3 DNA: TGTGCCAGCAAATTGGGACAGCACAATTCACCCCTCCACTTT; CDR3 protein: CASKLGQHNSPLHF
J gene: TRBJ2-1; clone size: NA; D gene: NA; V gene: TRBV6-5; CDR3 DNA: TGTGCCAGCAGTTCCCTACTTAGCTTCCAGTCCAATGAGCAGTTCTTC; CDR3 protein: CASSSLLSFQSNEQFF
J gene: TRBJ1-1; clone size: few; D gene: NA; V gene: TRBV9; CDR3 DNA: TGTGCCAGCAGCACCCCCAGGGGCATAGGGACTGAAGCTTTCTTT; CDR3 protein: CASSTPRGIGTEAFF
J gene: TRBJ1-2; clone size: NA; D gene: NA; V gene: TRBV2; CDR3 DNA: TGTGCCAGCAGTGATTTTGGTAGTGCGGTCTATGGCTACACCTTC; CDR3 protein: CASSDFGSAVYGYTF
J gene: TRBJ2-1; clone size: NA; D gene: NA; V gene: TRBV5-1; CDR3 DNA: TGCGCCAGCAGCCCTACGGGGGGCCCTTACAATGAGCAGTTCTTC; CDR3 protein: CASSPTGGPYNEQFF
J gene: TRBJ2-5; clone size: few; D gene: NA; V gene: TRBV7-3; CDR3 DNA: TGTGCCAGCAGCTCGGGGCAATTAGAGACCCAGTACTTC; CDR3 protein: CASSSGQLETQYF
J gene: TRBJ1-2; clone size: NA; D gene: NA; V gene: TRBV9; CDR3 DNA: TGTGCCAGCAGCGACATCTATGGCTACACCTTC; CDR3 protein: CASSDIYGYTF
J gene: TRBJ2-3; clone size: NA; D gene: TRBD2; V gene: TRBV6-1; CDR3 DNA: TGTGCCAGCAGTGAAACGAGCGGGAGGGGCACAGATACGCAGTATTTT; CDR3 protein: CASSETSGRGTDTQYF
J gene: TRBJ2-7; clone size: NA; D gene: TRBD1; V gene: TRBV14; CDR3 DNA: TGTGCCAGCAGCCAAGTAAGAGACAGGGGGGACGAGCAGTACTTC; CDR3 protein: CASSQVRDRGDEQYF
J gene: TRBJ1-1; clone size: NA; D gene: NA; V gene: TRBV18; CDR3 DNA: TGTGCCAGCTCACCACCGAGTCGCACAGCGGAACGGAACACTGAAGCTTTCTTT; CDR3 protein: CASSPPSRTAERNTEAFF
J gene: TRBJ1-5; clone size: NA; D gene: TRBD1; V gene: TRBV7-6; CDR3 DNA: TGTGCCAGCACCCCGGGACAGGGTCGCAATCAGCCCCAGCATTTT; CDR3 protein: CASTPGQGRNQPQHF
J gene: TRBJ2-6; clone size: NA; D gene: TRBD2; V gene: TRBV28; CDR3 DNA: TGTGCCAGCAGTTTATGGGACCTTAGCGGGAGTTACTCTGGGGCCAACGTCCTGACTTTC; CDR3 protein: CASSLWDLSGSYSGANVLTF
J gene: TRBJ2-5; clone size: NA; D gene: TRBD1; V gene: TRBV2; CDR3 DNA: TGTGCCAGCAGAAGACAGGGGTCAGAGACCCAGTACTTC; CDR3 protein: CASRRQGSETQYF
J gene: TRBJ2-6; clone size: NA; D gene: NA; V gene: TRBV10-3; CDR3 DNA: TGTGCCATCAGTGAGTCGGGGGCTGGGGCCAACGTCCTGACTTTC; CDR3 protein: CAISESGAGANVLTF
J gene: TRBJ1-5; clone size: NA; D gene: TRBD1; V gene: TRBV19; CDR3 DNA: TGTGCCAGTAGTATAGCACCCAGGGGGAATCAGCCCCAGCATTTT; CDR3 protein: CASSIAPRGNQPQHF
J gene: TRBJ2-3; clone size: NA; D gene: TRBD1; V gene: TRBV9; CDR3 DNA: TGTGCCAGCAGCGGTAGTGGGGACAGGGCTGATACGCAGTATTTT; CDR3 protein: CASSGSGDRADTQYF
J gene: TRBJ1-1; clone size: NA; D gene: NA; V gene: TRBV11-3; CDR3 DNA: TGTGCCAGCAGCTTAGAGGGGGCAGACACTGAAGCTTTCTTT; CDR3 protein: CASSLEGADTEAFF
J gene: TRBJ2-7; clone size: NA; D gene: NA; V gene: TRBV6-1; CDR3 DNA: TGTGCCAGCAGTGAAGCAGGCGAGCAGTACTTC; CDR3 protein: CASSEAGEQYF
J gene: TRBJ2-1; clone size: NA; D gene: NA; V gene: TRBV27; CDR3 DNA: TGTGCCAGCAGCTTGGACCCGAGCTCCTACAATGAGCAGTTCTTC; CDR3 protein: CASSLDPSSYNEQFF
J gene: TRBJ2-7; clone size: few; D gene: NA; V gene: TRBV28; CDR3 DNA: TGTGCCAGCAGTTACACAGACAGAGCCTCCTACGAGCAGTACTTC; CDR3 protein: CASSYTDRASYEQYF
J gene: TRBJ1-3; clone size: NA; D gene: NA; V gene: TRBV2; CDR3 DNA: TGTGCCAGCAGTGGGGGGAGACTAGGGATACCCGGAAACACCATATATTTT; CDR3 protein: CASSGGRLGIPGNTIYF
J gene: TRBJ2-7; clone size: NA; D gene: NA; V gene: TRBV4-1; CDR3 DNA: TGCGCCAGCAGCCAAGAGTACGGGACCTCCTCCTACGAGCAGTACTTC; CDR3 protein: CASSQEYGTSSYEQYF
J gene: TRBJ2-3; clone size: NA; D gene: NA; V gene: TRBV14; CDR3 DNA: TGTGCCAGCAGCCAAGTTCGCGACATTAGAGATACGCAGTATTTT; CDR3 protein: CASSQVRDIRDTQYF
J gene: TRBJ2-5; clone size: NA; D gene: NA; V gene: TRBV14; CDR3 DNA: TGTGCCAGCAGCCAATTTGCGGGAAGATGGACCCAGTACTTC; CDR3 protein: CASSQFAGRWTQYF
J gene: TRBJ1-5; clone size: NA; D gene: NA; V gene: TRBV15; CDR3 DNA: TGTGCCACCAGCAGAGCGGGGGGCCAAAATCAGCCCCAGCATTTT; CDR3 protein: CATSRAGGQNQPQHF
J gene: TRBJ2-1; clone size: NA; D gene: NA; V gene: TRBV7-9; CDR3 DNA: TGTGCCAGTTTGGGGCCCGGGTCAACCTCCTACAATGAGCAGTTCTTC; CDR3 protein: CASLGPGSTSYNEQFF
J gene: TRBJ2-2; clone size: NA; D gene: TRBD2; V gene: TRBV28; CDR3 DNA: TGTGCCAGCAGGGGACTAGCGGGTTCAATAACCGGGGAGCTGTTTTTT; CDR3 protein: CASRGLAGSITGELFF
J gene: TRBJ2-1; clone size: NA; D gene: NA; V gene: TRBV14; CDR3 DNA: TGTGCCAGCAGCCAAGGGGCAGGGTGGAATGAGCAGTTCTTC; CDR3 protein: CASSQGAGWNEQFF
J gene: TRBJ1-1; clone size: NA; D gene: NA; V gene: TRBV6-1; CDR3 DNA: TGTGCCAGCCGGCAGGGACATGAAGCTTTCTTT; CDR3 protein: CASRQGHEAFF
J gene: TRBJ2-6; clone size: NA; D gene: TRBD2; V gene: TRBV28; CDR3 DNA: TGTGCCAGCAGTCAAACGACTAGCGGGAGATTTACTGGGGCCAACGTCCTGACTTTC; CDR3 protein: CASSQTTSGRFTGANVLTF
J gene: TRBJ1-3; clone size: NA; D gene: NA; V gene: TRBV7-9; CDR3 DNA: TGTGCCAGCAGCCACCGCTTTGGCTCTGGAAACACCATATATTTT; CDR3 protein: CASSHRFGSGNTIYF
J gene: TRBJ2-5; clone size: few; D gene: NA; V gene: TRBV9; CDR3 DNA: TGTGCCAGCAGCGAACAAACTAGCAAAGAGACCCAGTACTTC; CDR3 protein: CASSEQTSKETQYF
J gene: TRBJ2-3; clone size: NA; D gene: NA; V gene: TRBV10-1; CDR3 DNA: TGCGGGTCCTTGGACGGAGTAGATACGCAGTATTTT; CDR3 protein: CGSLDGVDTQYF
J gene: TRBJ2-7; clone size: NA; D gene: NA; V gene: TRBV9; CDR3 DNA: TGTGCCAGCAGCCCCCGGGACCCCATCGACGAGCAGTACTTC; CDR3 protein: CASSPRDPIDEQYF
J gene: TRBJ2-1; clone size: NA; D gene: NA; V gene: TRBV2; CDR3 DNA: TGTGCCAGCAGACAAGTGACGAACAATGAGCAGTTCTTC; CDR3 protein: CASRQVTNNEQFF
J gene: TRBJ1-6; clone size: NA; D gene: NA; V gene: TRBV9; CDR3 DNA: TGTGCCAGCAGCGTAGAACCCGCGAGCTCCTATAATTCACCCCTCCACTTT; CDR3 protein: CASSVEPASSYNSPLHF
J gene: TRBJ2-1; clone size: NA; D gene: NA; V gene: TRBV30; CDR3 DNA: TGTGCCTGGATGGACGGCTCCTACAATGAGCAGTTCTTC; CDR3 protein: CAWMDGSYNEQFF